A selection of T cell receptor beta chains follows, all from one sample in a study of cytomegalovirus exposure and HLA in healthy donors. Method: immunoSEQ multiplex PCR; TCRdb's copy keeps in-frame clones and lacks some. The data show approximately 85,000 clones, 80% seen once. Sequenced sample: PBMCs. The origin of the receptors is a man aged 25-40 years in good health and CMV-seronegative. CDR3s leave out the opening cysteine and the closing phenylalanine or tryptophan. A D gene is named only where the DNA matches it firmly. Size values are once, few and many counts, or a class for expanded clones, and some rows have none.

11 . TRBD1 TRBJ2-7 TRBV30 AWTSGGSGEQY
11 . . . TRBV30 AWRGRGIDEQY
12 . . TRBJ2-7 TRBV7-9 ASSFGDGHYEQY
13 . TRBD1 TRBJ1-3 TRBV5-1 ASSPTGFGGNTIY
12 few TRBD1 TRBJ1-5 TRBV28 ASRKTGGNQPQH
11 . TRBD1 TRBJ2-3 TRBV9 ASSPPGGAAQY
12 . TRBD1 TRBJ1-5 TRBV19 ASSMGQVSEPQH
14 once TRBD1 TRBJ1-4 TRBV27 ASSFSDRVANEKLF
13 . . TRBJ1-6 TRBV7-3 ASSAAGGGNSPLH
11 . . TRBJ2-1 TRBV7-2 ASRVSYFSEQF
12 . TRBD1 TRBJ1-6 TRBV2 ASSETGKASPLH
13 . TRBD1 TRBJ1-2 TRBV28 ASSPLQGPYYGYT
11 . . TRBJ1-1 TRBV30 AWSDQGWSQAF
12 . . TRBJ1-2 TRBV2 ASSEDTLNYGYT
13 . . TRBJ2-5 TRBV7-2 ASSLVLLYQETQY
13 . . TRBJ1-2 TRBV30 AWSEAGGANYGYT
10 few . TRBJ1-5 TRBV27 ASSPQRGRKH
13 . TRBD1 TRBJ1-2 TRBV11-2 ASSLETGTLYGYT
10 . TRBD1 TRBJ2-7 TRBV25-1 ASSDRGREQY
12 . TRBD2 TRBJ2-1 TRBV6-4 ASSTSGLHNEQF
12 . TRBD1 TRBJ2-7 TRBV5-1 ASSQDGQGYEQY
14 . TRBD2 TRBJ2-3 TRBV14 ASSQDPGGRTDTQY
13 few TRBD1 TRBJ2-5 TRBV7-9 ASSLGVGQLRFEY
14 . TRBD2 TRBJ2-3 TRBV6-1 ASSERAGGRRDTQY
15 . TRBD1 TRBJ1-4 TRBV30 AWSQGQDVFLGERLF
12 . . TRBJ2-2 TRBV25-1 ASSVSEVTGELF
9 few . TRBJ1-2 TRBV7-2 ASSVSYGYT
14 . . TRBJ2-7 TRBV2 ASRYRVTSPLGEQY
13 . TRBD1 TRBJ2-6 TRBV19 ASSTGGSGANVLT